What follows are 8 T cell receptor beta chains derived from one specimen sequenced in a study of blood T cell repertoires in COVID-19. Clones were sequenced by immunoSEQ multiplex PCR, and TCRdb holds only the in-frame ones, with some missing. This table has about 400,000 clones, 80% to 90% appearing once. The sequenced material came from PBMCs or T cells enriched from blood (not recorded which). The receptor source for this set is a middle-aged man in a cohort exposed to, infected with or recovered from COVID-19 (not recorded which).

The genes are TRBV5-1 and TRBJ2-1, with 7 nucleotides matching TRBD2. This CDR3 region has 15 residues. Germline CDR1 SGHRS, CDR2 YFSETQ. The J segment lost 4 bases and the V segment lost 2 bases, leaving 6 bases of the junction unmatched. DNA for the CDR3: TGCGCCAGCAGCTTTAGCGGGCGACTGTACAATGAGCAGTTCTTC. Encoded protein: CASSFSGRLYNEQFF. Full variable domain (missing parts from reference TRBV5-1 and TRBJ2-1): KAGVTQTPRYLIKTRGQQVTLSCSPISGHRSVSWYQQTPGQGLQFLFEYFSETQRNKGNFPGRFSGRQFSNSRSEMNVSTLELGDSALYLCASSFSGRLYNEQFFGPGTRLTVL.

This clone showed up just once. The J gene is TRBJ2-3, the V gene TRBV5-1, with D perhaps matching TRBD2 (6 bases). Trimming removed 4 bases from V and 3 bases from J, with 15 bases in between. Looked up from germline, CDR1 is SGHRS and CDR2 is YFSETQ. There are 15 residues in the CDR3. CDR3 sequence (DNA): TGCGCCAGCAGCCCCACGGGAGCTGCGACAGATACGCAGTATTTT. Amino acid sequence: CASSPTGAATDTQYF.

V and J are TRBV30 and TRBJ1-1, with D tentatively TRBD1 (5 bases). V shed 4 bases and J shed 0 bases, with 15 bases lying between them. The CDR3 is 15 residues long. The germline gives CDR1 GTSNPN, CDR2 SVGIG (reference sequence). Here the CDR3 DNA reads TGTGCCTGGAAAAGGGGTCGAATAATGAACACTGAAGCTTTCTTT. Translating gives CAWKRGRIMNTEAFF.

This chain joins TRBV11-2 and TRBJ2-5; 8 positions agree with TRBD2. The germline V gene encodes CDR1 SGHAT and CDR2 FQNNGV. This CDR3 is 17 amino acids long. The junction had 11 bases not matched to a gene; V was cut back by 1 base and J by 4 bases. The DNA of the CDR3 is TGTGCCAGCAGCTTAGGGTCAGCGGCGGGAGGACGAGAGACCCAGTACTTC. Its protein is CASSLGSAAGGRETQYF.

The chain uses TRBV15 and TRBJ2-1; no clear D gene. Germline V gene sequence: CDR1 LNHNV, CDR2 YYDKDF (reference sequence). The CDR3 loop spans 13 amino acids. The ends were cut back, 1 base at V and 5 bases at J, with 6 bases in the middle. The CDR3 DNA reads as TGTGCCACCAGCAGAGCGGGTAACAATGAGCAGTTCTTC. Translated, it gives CATSRAGNNEQFF.

The genes are TRBV3-1 (or the pseudogene TRBV3-2) and TRBJ1-3; D unresolved. This CDR3 region has 17 residues. Germline V CDR1 and CDR2: LGHDT, YNNKEL (reference sequence). The germline V and J ends were trimmed by 0 bases and 2 bases, with 14 bases remaining between them. CDR3 in DNA: TGTGCCAGCAGCCAAGATCAGGCAGGCCGTCCTGGAAACACCATATATTTT. Translation gives CASSQDQAGRPGNTIYF.

The chain uses TRBV19 and TRBJ2-7; 7 nucleotides line up with TRBD1. The germline gives CDR1 LNHDA, CDR2 SQIVND (reference sequence). V gave up 5 bases and J gave up 0 bases; unmatched junction bases: 4. The CDR3 is 14 amino acids. The CDR3 DNA reads as TGTGCCAGTAGTCAACGGGACAGCTCCTACGAGCAGTACTTC. It yields the protein CASSQRDSSYEQYF.

The rearrangement links TRBV27 to TRBJ2-7; 10 bases align to TRBD2. After removal of 7 bases from V and 4 bases from J, the junction contained 4 bases not matched to a gene. Germline V gene sequence: CDR1 MNHEY, CDR2 SMNVEV (reference sequence). The CDR3 consists of 13 residues. The CDR3 sequence is CASKGLAAYEQYF. The CDR3 DNA reads as TGTGCCAGCAAAGGACTAGCGGCTTACGAGCAGTACTTC.